These T cell receptor beta chains were read from a single sample in a study of T-cell memory formation after mild COVID-19. TCRdb re-called the 5' RACE reads with MiXCR, one entry per CDR3 protein. The data contain 50,000 to 75,000 distinct CDR3 sequences, about a tenth of them singletons. Sequenced input: PBMCs or a T cell subset sorted from them (not recorded which). The receptor source for this set is a man aged 18 to 30 who had mild COVID-19 (a few samples of this study predate the infection). Cell type and time point are not known. CDR3s include the opening cysteine and the closing phenylalanine or tryptophan. D genes are given only for firm matches. Rows give clone size only sometimes, using once, few, many, or a class for an expanded clone.

j_call clone_size v_call d_call cdr3_aa cdr3_nt
TRBJ2-5 - TRBV7-2 - CASSLVGAGGETQYF TGTGCCAGCAGCTTAGTGGGGGCGGGCGGAGAGACCCAGTACTTC
TRBJ1-1 few TRBV6-5 - CASSYVLGLRKAFF TGTGCCAGCAGTTACGTACTTGGCCTGCGCAAAGCTTTCTTT
TRBJ1-1 - TRBV7-9 - CASSLSGEAFF TGTGCCAGCAGCTTAAGTGGTGAAGCTTTCTTT
TRBJ2-3 - TRBV12-5 - CASGFQAADTQYF TGTGCTAGTGGTTTCCAGGCCGCGGATACGCAGTATTTT
TRBJ2-2 few TRBV9 - CASSVQQGELFF TGTGCCAGCAGCGTCCAACAGGGGGAGCTGTTTTTT
TRBJ2-5 - TRBV5-1 TRBD2 CASSLEVAGLHGTQYF TGCGCCAGCAGCTTGGAAGTAGCGGGTCTCCACGGGACCCAGTACTTC
TRBJ1-1 few TRBV6-5 - CASSEGQANTEAFF TGTGCCAGCAGTGAGGGGCAGGCGAACACTGAAGCTTTCTTT
TRBJ2-1 - TRBV10-3 TRBD2 CAITSGGPLAYNEQFF TGTGCCATCACTAGCGGGGGGCCCCTAGCCTACAATGAGCAGTTCTTC
TRBJ2-4 - TRBV7-9 - CASSLNNIQYF TGTGCCAGCAGCTTGAATAACATTCAGTACTTC
TRBJ2-4 many TRBV7-2 - CASSPRGAKNIQYF TGTGCCAGCAGCCCCCGAGGGGCCAAAAACATTCAGTACTTC
TRBJ2-3 few TRBV6-5 - CASSYSVLGTDTQYF TGTGCCAGCAGTTACTCGGTGCTGGGCACAGATACGCAGTATTTT
TRBJ1-2 - TRBV29-1 - CSVAAARNYGYTF TGCAGCGTAGCCGCCGCCCGTAACTATGGCTACACCTTC
TRBJ1-5 - TRBV3-1 TRBD1 CASSPGGYQPQHF TGTGCCAGCAGCCCAGGGGGCTATCAGCCCCAGCATTTT
TRBJ1-6 few TRBV25-1 TRBD1 CASRGQGDTLHF TGTGCCAGCAGGGGACAGGGGGACACCCTCCACTTT
TRBJ1-5 - TRBV10-3 - CAINSHGEPQHF TGTGCCATCAATTCTCATGGGGAGCCCCAGCATTTT
TRBJ1-2 - TRBV9 - CASSVGGGGYTF TGTGCCAGCAGCGTCGGCGGGGGAGGCTACACCTTC
TRBJ1-2 many TRBV7-2 TRBD1 CASSPGTGGRGYTF TGTGCCAGCAGTCCGGGGACAGGGGGACGAGGCTACACCTTC
TRBJ2-1 few TRBV12-3/TRBV12-4 - CASSWGTPAGHEQFF TGTGCCAGCAGTTGGGGGACCCCCGCCGGACATGAGCAGTTCTTC
TRBJ2-5 few TRBV5-1 - CASSKIEETQYF TGCGCCAGCAGCAAAATCGAAGAGACCCAGTACTTC
TRBJ2-3 - TRBV25-1 - CASSPIGADTQYF TGTGCCAGCAGCCCCATCGGGGCCGATACGCAGTATTTT
TRBJ2-1 - TRBV5-1 - CASSQQRRQLLDYNEQFF TGCGCCAGCAGCCAACAGAGACGGCAGCTATTAGACTACAATGAGCAGTTCTTC
TRBJ2-7 - TRBV19 TRBD1 CASSPDRVDYEQYF TGTGCCAGTAGTCCGGACAGGGTTGACTACGAGCAGTACTTC
TRBJ2-3 - TRBV24-1 - CATSDYRETTDTQYF TGTGCCACCAGTGATTACAGGGAGACCACAGATACGCAGTATTTT
TRBJ2-5 many TRBV7-2 - CASSPTGQETQYF TGTGCCAGCAGCCCCACTGGCCAAGAGACCCAGTACTTC
TRBJ2-3 - TRBV2 TRBD2 CASRRGGQGPDTQYF TGTGCCAGCCGGCGGGGGGGCCAAGGTCCAGATACGCAGTATTTT
TRBJ1-1 many TRBV5-1 TRBD1 CASSSGTGQATEAFF TGCGCCAGCAGCTCCGGGACAGGGCAGGCGACTGAAGCTTTCTTT
TRBJ1-2 - TRBV5-5 - CASSLAGAGSNGYTF TGTGCCAGCAGCTTGGCCGGGGCAGGGTCAAATGGCTACACCTTC
TRBJ2-2 few TRBV7-2 - CASSLGRLDLTGELFF TGTGCCAGCAGCTTAGGGAGGCTTGACTTGACCGGGGAGCTGTTTTTT
TRBJ2-5 many TRBV27 - CASSFSSGGAQYF TGTGCCAGCAGTTTCTCATCAGGGGGGGCCCAGTACTTC
TRBJ2-3 many TRBV7-2 - CASSLATRGKNTQYF TGTGCCAGCAGCTTAGCCACGCGGGGCAAAAATACGCAGTATTTT
TRBJ2-1 - TRBV11-1 TRBD2 CASSSQGAASGTSSYNEQFF TGTGCCAGCAGCTCGCAAGGGGCCGCCTCCGGGACTAGCTCCTACAATGAGCAGTTCTTC